The source of this T cell receptor (beta chain) is a study of T cells expressing NK-cell markers. Study as a whole: Sorted CD3+CD56+NKG2C+, CD3+CD56+NKG2C- and CD3+CD56-NKG2C+ T-cell subsets were beta-chain profiled. Sequencing covered eight donors, seven HCMV-seropositive and one seronegative.

Germline V gene sequence: CDR1 MNHEY, CDR2 SVGEGT. The CDR3 sequence is 14 residues long. General observations from the study: Each of several donors carried dominant NKG2C+ clonotypes accounting for roughly 1.0-7.0% of CD8+ T cells.

With regard to this clonotype: Its antigen is unknown.

TCRdb re-called the 5' RACE reads and catalogs CDR3 proteins one per entry, DNA excluded. With around 110,000 distinct CDR3 sequences in the sample, the ten largest clones hold 15% to 20%. This receptor was obtained from a woman aged 18 to 75 in good health. The genes are TRBV6-2 or TRBV6-3 and TRBJ2-1; the TCRdb D gene call, TRBD2, has no DNA to confirm it. Material for sequencing was blood T cells: a sorted CD56 or NKG2C T cell subset, CD4+ or CD8+ T cells, or bulk PBMC T cells (not recorded which). CDR3 residues: CASRLAGSYNEQFF.